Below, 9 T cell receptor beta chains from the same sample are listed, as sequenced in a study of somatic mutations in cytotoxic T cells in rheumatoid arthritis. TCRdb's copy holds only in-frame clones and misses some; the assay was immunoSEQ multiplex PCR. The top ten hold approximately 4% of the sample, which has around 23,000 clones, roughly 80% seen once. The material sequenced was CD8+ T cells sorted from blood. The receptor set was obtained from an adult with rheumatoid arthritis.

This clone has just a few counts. This CDR3 reads CASSQGNRDSSYEQYF. CDR3 nucleotides: TGTGCCAGCAGCCAAGGGAACCGGGACTCCTCCTACGAGCAGTACTTC. The genes are TRBV4-2 and TRBJ2-7; tentatively, D is TRBD2 (6 bases). The CDR3 covers 16 residues. The germline CDR1 and CDR2 sequences are LGHNA and YNFKEQ. The V end lost 1 base, the J end lost 0 bases, and 13 bases lay between the germline ends.

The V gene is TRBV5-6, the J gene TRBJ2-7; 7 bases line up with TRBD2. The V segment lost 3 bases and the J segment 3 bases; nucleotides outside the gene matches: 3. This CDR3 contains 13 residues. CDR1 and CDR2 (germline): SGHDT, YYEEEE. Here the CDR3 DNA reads TGTGCCAGCAGCTCCGGGGGGTTCTACGAGCAGTACTTC. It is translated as CASSSGGFYEQYF.

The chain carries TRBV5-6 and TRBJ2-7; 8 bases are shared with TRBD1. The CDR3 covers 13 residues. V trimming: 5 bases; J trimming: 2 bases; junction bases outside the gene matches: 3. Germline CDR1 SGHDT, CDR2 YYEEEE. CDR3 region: CASSWTGTYEQYF. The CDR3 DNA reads TGTGCCAGCAGTTGGACAGGGACCTACGAGCAGTACTTC.

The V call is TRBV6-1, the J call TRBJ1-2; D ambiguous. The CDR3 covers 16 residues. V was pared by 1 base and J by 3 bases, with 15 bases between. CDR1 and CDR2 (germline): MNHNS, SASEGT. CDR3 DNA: TGTGCCAGCAGTGAAGGAGTTACCCCCGCGCACTATGGCTACACCTTC. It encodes CASSEGVTPAHYGYTF.

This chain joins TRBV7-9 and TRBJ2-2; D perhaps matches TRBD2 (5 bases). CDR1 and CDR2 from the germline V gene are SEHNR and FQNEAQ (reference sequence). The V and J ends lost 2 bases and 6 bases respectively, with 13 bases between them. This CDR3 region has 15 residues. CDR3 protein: CASSLNIRGAGELFF. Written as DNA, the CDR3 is TGTGCCAGCAGCTTAAATATCCGGGGAGCCGGGGAGCTGTTTTTT.

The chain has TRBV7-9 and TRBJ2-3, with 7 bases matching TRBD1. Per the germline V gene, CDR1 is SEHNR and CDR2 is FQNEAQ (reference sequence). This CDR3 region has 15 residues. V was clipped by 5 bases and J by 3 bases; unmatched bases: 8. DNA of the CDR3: TGTGCCAGCAGCCCAGGGGGAGAGGGAACAGATACGCAGTATTTT. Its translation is CASSPGGEGTDTQYF.

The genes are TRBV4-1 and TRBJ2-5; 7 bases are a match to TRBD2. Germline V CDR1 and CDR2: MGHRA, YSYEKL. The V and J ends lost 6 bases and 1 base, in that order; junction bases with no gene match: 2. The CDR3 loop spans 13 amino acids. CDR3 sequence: CASSASGQETQYF. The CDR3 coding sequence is TGCGCCAGCAGTGCTAGCGGCCAAGAGACCCAGTACTTC.

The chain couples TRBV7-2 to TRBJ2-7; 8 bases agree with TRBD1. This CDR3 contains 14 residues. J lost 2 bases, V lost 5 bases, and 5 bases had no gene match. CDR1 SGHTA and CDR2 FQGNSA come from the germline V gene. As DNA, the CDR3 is TGTGCCAGCAGCCCGTGGACAGGGACCTACGAGCAGTACTTC. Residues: CASSPWTGTYEQYF.

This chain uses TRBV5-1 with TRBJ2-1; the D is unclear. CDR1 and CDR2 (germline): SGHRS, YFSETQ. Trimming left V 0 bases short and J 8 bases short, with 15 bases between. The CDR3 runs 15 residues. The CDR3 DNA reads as TGCGCCAGCAGCTTGGAGTCGCCCGTGTGGGATGAGCAGTTCTTC. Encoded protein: CASSLESPVWDEQFF.